The source of this T cell receptor (beta chain) is a study of shared clonotypes between healthy human individuals (dated by TCRdb to the early 2020s). For context, the study as a whole: A few men and a couple of women, aged 18 to 49 years, made up the cohort. Libraries were prepared and TCR repertoires were sequenced by different laboratories using diverse techniques, in order to increase sequencing depth and limit assay-specific biases. For each donor, CD4 naive and CD4 memory were each run on three plates, CD8 naive on two plates, and CD8 memory on one plate. Each donor's leukapheresis produced roughly between roughly 0.85 and 9.5 billion PBMCs. To estimate repertoire size and how much clonotype sharing occurs between individuals, the study deeply sequenced the blood TCR repertoires of 5 or 6 healthy adults. Overall study results and their limits: Naive subsets generally had larger estimated clonotype richness than memory subsets did. Based on pairwise subsampling, the degree of clonotype sharing among donors was expected to be affected by sequencing depth. Compared with non-shared clonotypes, the clonotypes found in all four sorted-subset donors had higher generation probabilities. Only blood was sampled, and tissue TCR repertoires likely differ from those in blood. The genetic and exposure-history diversity represented was limited by the small number of donors. Sharing across several donors was observed for roughly 5.4% of naive CD4, 3% to 4% of naive CD8, roughly 2.4% of memory CD4, and approximately 0.41% of memory CD8 clonotypes. Rarefaction of sorted-subset datasets indicated incomplete sequencing despite the large sequencing depth.

The donors were healthy, HIV-negative adults with no recently reported acute infections or vaccinations. All donors were Caucasian adults living in Nashville, Tennessee, USA. CD4+ T cells were enriched by magnetic negative selection; naive cells were then positively selected on CD45RA, and the negative fraction formed the memory subset. Blood was collected by leukapheresis, and PBMCs were isolated by Ficoll-Histopaque density gradient centrifugation and then cryopreserved in liquid nitrogen vapor phase. Purity and quantity of every magnetically sorted T cell population were checked by analytical flow cytometry. From each sorted fraction, genomic DNA was isolated and quantified by UV absorbance on a Nanodrop 2000c. The CDR1 and CDR2 encoded by the germline V gene are MDHEN and SYDVKM. Measured from the cysteine to the phenylalanine, the CDR3 is 16 residues long. Solely the CDR3 DNA is kept, with 48 bases framed from the first base. The germline V and J ends show losses of 5 bases and 3 bases respectively, and no gene match explains 11 bases of the junction.

Using the deep immunoSEQ assay, multiplex PCR amplified TCR CDR3 regions from genomic DNA. For each cell subset, the extracted genomic DNA was distributed evenly across all wells of several immunoSEQ 96-well plates, and each plate served as one replicate. For sorted subsets, about 210 ng of genomic DNA, equivalent to 25,000 to 35,000 T cell genomes, went into each replicate PCR. The purified libraries were quantified using a Qubit 3.0 fluorometer, sized with a Bioanalyzer 2100, and then quantified again using the KAPA Library Quantification kit. A separate single-read 150-cycle Illumina NextSeq 550 flow cell was used to sequence each immunoSEQ 96-well plate. In the paper's pipeline: Because the immunoSEQ output included only junctional sequences and no quality scores, the filtering could not be the same as the filtering used for full-length reads. To assign V/J genes and CDR3, sequences were annotated against IMGT germline references using PyIR, a Python wrapper for IgBLAST v1.9. Reads were removed for weak V/J assignments (E-value above 1e-6), missing CDR3, stop codons, out-of-frame junctions, or ambiguous translated residues. A V3J clonotype was defined by an identical inferred V gene, J gene, and CDR3 amino acid sequence. To compute the percentage overlap between repertoires, the number of shared unique clonotypes was divided by the size of the smaller repertoire. Repertoire richness was assessed with RTK rarefaction, the Chao1 estimator, and Recon v2.1 estimates of unobserved clonotypes. Generation probabilities were computed with OLGA for all TCRbeta clonotypes obtained by the gDNA method from a handful of donors. Not all clones reach the TCRdb copy of this immuneACCESS table, which keeps in-frame sequences only. Checked studies attribute under half of the gap to unresolved V genes and leave the rest unexplained. The V and J calls and clone size are taken from that table; D and trimming were inferred from the DNA. The sample table holds about 1.1 million clones, of which 75% to 85% were seen once. The ten largest clones capture roughly 0.56% of the sample.

Note on this clone: Its antigen has not been determined. One base away there is no much larger clone; base qualities are not given.

The V gene is TRBV28 and the J gene is TRBJ2-7, with TRBD2 matching 9 junction bases. Source material: memory CD4+ T cells from PBMCs. What this sample's cell subset or site label stands for: CD45RA-negative fraction. This receptor was taken from a man between 18 and 29 years old in good health. Some clones in this sample may be carry-over from other donors' samples. The bases are TGTGCCAGCAGTCCCCCCCCGACTAGCGGATTCTACGAGCAGTACTTC. Its protein is CASSPPPTSGFYEQYF.